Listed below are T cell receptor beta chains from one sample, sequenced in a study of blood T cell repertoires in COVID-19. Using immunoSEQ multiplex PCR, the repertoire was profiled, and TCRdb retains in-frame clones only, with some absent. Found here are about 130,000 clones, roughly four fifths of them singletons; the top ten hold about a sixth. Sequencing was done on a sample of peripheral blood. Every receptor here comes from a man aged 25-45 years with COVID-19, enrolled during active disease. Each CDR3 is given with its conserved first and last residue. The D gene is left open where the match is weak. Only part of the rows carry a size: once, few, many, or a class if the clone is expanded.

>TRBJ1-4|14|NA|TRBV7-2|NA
TGTGCCAGCAGCTTAAACAGGATTAATGAAAAACTGTTTTTT
CASSLNRINEKLFF
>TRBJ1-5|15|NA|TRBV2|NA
TGTGCCAGCAGTGAAGCCCTTGGTGGGGCGGAGCCCCAGCATTTT
CASSEALGGAEPQHF
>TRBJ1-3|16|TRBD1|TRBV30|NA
TGTGCCTGGAGTAGGGGACAGGGGCTTTATGGAAACACCATATATTTT
CAWSRGQGLYGNTIYF
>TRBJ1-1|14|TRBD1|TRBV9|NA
TGTGCCAGCAGCCCAATTTTGGGACAGACCGAAGCTTTCTTT
CASSPILGQTEAFF
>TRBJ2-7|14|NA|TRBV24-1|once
TGTGCCACCAGTGATTTGACATCGGGCTACGAGCAGTACTTC
CATSDLTSGYEQYF
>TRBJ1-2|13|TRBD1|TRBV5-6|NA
TGTGCCAGCAGTTCGGACAGGGCCTATGGCTACACCTTC
CASSSDRAYGYTF
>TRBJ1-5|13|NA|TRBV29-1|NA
TGCAGCGTTGAAATCAGCGAGGGTCAGCCCCAGCATTTT
CSVEISEGQPQHF
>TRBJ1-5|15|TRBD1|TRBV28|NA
TGTGCCAGCAGTTTGGACAGGGGAAGCAATCAGCCCCAGCATTTT
CASSLDRGSNQPQHF
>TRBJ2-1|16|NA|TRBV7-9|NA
TGTGCCAGCAGCTTTTGGGTAGGGGACTCCTACAATGAGCAGTTCTTC
CASSFWVGDSYNEQFF
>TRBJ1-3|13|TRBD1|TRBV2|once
TGTGCCAGCAGTGCCGACAGGGGGGACACCATATATTTT
CASSADRGDTIYF
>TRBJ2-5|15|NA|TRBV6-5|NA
TGTGCCAGCAGTTACGCGAACAGGGGGGGAGAGACCCAGTACTTC
CASSYANRGGETQYF
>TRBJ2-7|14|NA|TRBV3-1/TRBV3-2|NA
TGTGCCAGCAGCCAAGAGATCATAGGGGACGAGCAGTACTTC
CASSQEIIGDEQYF
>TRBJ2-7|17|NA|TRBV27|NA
TGTGCCAGCAGTTTAACCCCGCCAGGGGCCTACTCCTACGAGCAGTACTTC
CASSLTPPGAYSYEQYF
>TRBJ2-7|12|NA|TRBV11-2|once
TGTGCCAGCAGCCCCCAGGGCTACGAGCAGTACTTC
CASSPQGYEQYF
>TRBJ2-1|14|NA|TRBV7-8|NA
TGTGCCAGCAAAGGGGACACCATCTACAATGAGCAGTTCTTC
CASKGDTIYNEQFF
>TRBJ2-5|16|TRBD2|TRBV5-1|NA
TGCGCCAGCAGTCATGGGACTAGCGGGGCTCAAGAGACCCAGTACTTC
CASSHGTSGAQETQYF
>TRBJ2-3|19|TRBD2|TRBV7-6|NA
TGTGCCAGCAGCTCTCCCCGGCTAGCGGGAGAGAGTAGATCAGATACGCAGTATTTT
CASSSPRLAGESRSDTQYF
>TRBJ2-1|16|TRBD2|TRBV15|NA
TGTGCCACCAGCAGACAAGGACTAGCCTCCTACAATGAGCAGTTCTTC
CATSRQGLASYNEQFF
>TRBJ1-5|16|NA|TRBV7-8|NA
TGTGCCAGCAGCTTATTTGGGGGGGGGCTTGGGCAGCCCCAGCATTTT
CASSLFGGGLGQPQHF
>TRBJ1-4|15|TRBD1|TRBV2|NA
TGTGCCACGACAGGGGAGAGGGACAGGGGTGAAAAACTGTTTTTT
CATTGERDRGEKLFF
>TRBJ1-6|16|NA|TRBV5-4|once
TGTGCCAGCAAGCTTGGGGGAGGAGGATATAATTCACCCCTCCACTTT
CASKLGGGGYNSPLHF
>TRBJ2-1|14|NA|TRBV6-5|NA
TGTGCCAGCAGTCTACAGGGCCCACCCAATGAGCAGTTCTTC
CASSLQGPPNEQFF